A selection of T cell receptor beta chains follows, all from one sample in a study of PD-L1 blockade in urothelial cancer. Profiling relied on immunoSEQ multiplex PCR, and the TCRdb table lists in-frame clones only, not all of them. Altogether approximately 94,000 clones are present, around 90% being singletons, with the ten largest covering about 2%. The sequencing here drew on PBMCs, taken around atezolizumab (anti-PD-L1) treatment. These receptors came from a man in his 60s with urothelial cancer. CDR3s include the opening cysteine and the closing phenylalanine or tryptophan. The D gene is left open where the match is weak. Size values are once, few and many counts, or a class for expanded clones, and some rows have none.

cdr3_nt cdr3_aa v_call clone_size d_call j_call
TGTGCCAGTAGTATAGCGCCGGGGGGCGGGTATGGACAGCCCCAGCATTTT CASSIAPGGGYGQPQHF TRBV19 NA NA TRBJ1-5
TGTGCCAGCAGCCAAGGGGCCGGGAACACTGAAGCTTTCTTT CASSQGAGNTEAFF TRBV4-2 NA NA TRBJ1-1
TGTGCCAGCAAGGGGGGGGAAAATGAAAAACTGTTTTTT CASKGGENEKLFF TRBV2 NA NA TRBJ1-4
TGTGCCAGCTCACTCCGGGACAGCAAAGAGACCCAGTACTTC CASSLRDSKETQYF TRBV18 NA TRBD1 TRBJ2-5
TGTGCCATCAGTGAGTCGATCCAGCGGGGGACAGATACGCAGTATTTT CAISESIQRGTDTQYF TRBV10-3 NA TRBD2 TRBJ2-3
TGTGCCAGCAGCCGAGGGAGGGACTCCGGGACAGGGGGGGACATTCAGTACTTC CASSRGRDSGTGGDIQYF TRBV11-3 NA TRBD1 TRBJ2-4
TGTGCCAGCAGCTACACTAGCGGGGCTGGCACAGATACGCAGTATTTT CASSYTSGAGTDTQYF TRBV6-5 NA TRBD2 TRBJ2-3
TGTGCCAGCAGCTTTCCCTCGAATGAGCAGTTCTTC CASSFPSNEQFF TRBV7-2 NA NA TRBJ2-1
TGTGCCATCCGGGGGGGTAGCGGGAACACCGGGGAGCTGTTTTTT CAIRGGSGNTGELFF TRBV10-3 NA TRBD2 TRBJ2-2
TGTGCCAGCAGTTTCCAGGGGTTCGAGCAGTACTTC CASSFQGFEQYF TRBV27 NA NA TRBJ2-7
TGTGCCAGCAGCCAAACATCTAGCGGGGGGGCTTATACGCAGTATTTT CASSQTSSGGAYTQYF TRBV4-2 once TRBD2 TRBJ2-3
TGTGCCAGCAGCTTAGCCCCAGGGGTTATTGCGAACACCATATATTTT CASSLAPGVIANTIYF TRBV7-2 NA NA TRBJ1-3
TGCGCCAGCTCCATTTTTCACTCCTACGAGCAGTACTTC CASSIFHSYEQYF TRBV5-1 NA NA TRBJ2-7
TGTGCCAGCAGTGTATCTAGCGCCAACACAGATACGCAGTATTTT CASSVSSANTDTQYF TRBV6-1 once NA TRBJ2-3
TGTGCCAGCAGCACCCGACTAGCGGGAGTCGAGGAGCTGTTTTTT CASSTRLAGVEELFF TRBV9 NA TRBD2 TRBJ2-2
TGTGCCAGCAGCGCCATAGCGGGGGGGCCGCAGACCCAGTACTTC CASSAIAGGPQTQYF TRBV9 few TRBD2 TRBJ2-5
TGTGCTAGCAGCTTGACGCCGGGACTAGCGGGAGGTGAAGATACGCAGTATTTT CASSLTPGLAGGEDTQYF TRBV7-7 NA TRBD2 TRBJ2-3
TGTGCCAGTAGTATCCTAGCGGGAGGGCCCCTTGAGACCCAGTACTTC CASSILAGGPLETQYF TRBV19 NA TRBD2 TRBJ2-5